The following is a TCR beta chain sequence with its context. Its binding antigen is unknown. Per-base quality was not reported, and no clone a single base away is much larger than it. CDR3 length: 15 amino acids, cysteine to phenylalanine. The only DNA kept is the CDR3, 45 bases in frame from the first base. Trimming takes 0 bases from V and 4 bases from J, and the germline ends sit 12 bases apart. The germline V gene specifies LGHNT as CDR1 and FRNRAP as CDR2. This entry is derived from a study (dated by TCRdb to the mid-2010s). The library was obtained by RT-PCR. The sequencing machine was an Illumina MiSeq. Clones were called with MiXCR by TCRdb after fastp trimmed the public reads at Q25, and only in-frame beta chains were retained. Identical CDR3 proteins give one entry, which carries the most common genes and DNA. For this sample there are 550,000 to 750,000 distinct CDR3 sequences; 12% to 15% appear just once. 3.6% of the sample belongs to the ten largest clones.

The TCR comes from a female donor in good health, serving as a healthy control. What was sequenced was memory CD4+ T cells from blood. Recombination connected TRBV12-5 to TRBJ1-1; the D gene cannot be named for sure. The base sequence is TGTGCTAGTGGTTTGGTAGTGGGGTTGATCACTGAAGCTTTCTTT. It translates as CASGLVVGLITEAFF.